This TCR beta chain was captured in a study of blood T cell repertoires in COVID-19. Study-level information: Acute-phase and convalescent COVID-19 samples originated in the United States, Italy and Spain.

In the authors' methods: Researchers report that nucleated cell counts were estimated from reference gene primer amplification. Here immunoSEQ multiplex PCR was the method, and the copy in TCRdb shows in-frame clones only, minus some. V and J calls and clone size are as listed in that table; D and trimming were resolved from the DNA. The top ten clones hold 22% of a sample with about 57,000 clones, about nine tenths of them seen once. The sequenced sample consisted of peripheral blood. This clonotype was obtained from a woman of 80 years or more with COVID-19, enrolled during active disease.

CDR3 in amino acids: CASRNGGARVAEAFF. In DNA form, the CDR3 reads TGTGCCAGCAGGAATGGGGGGGCGCGGGTTGCTGAAGCTTTCTTT. The chain combines TRBV28 with TRBJ1-1; tentatively, D is TRBD1 (6 bases). Trimming shortened V by 6 bases and J by 6 bases, and 20 bases separated the two germline ends. The germline CDR1 and CDR2 sequences are MDHEN and SYDVKM. The CDR3 has 15 residues.